This T cell receptor beta chain was recovered during a study of T cells in Graves' hyperthyroidism and ophthalmopathy. V gave up 5 bases and J gave up 7 bases; unmatched junction bases: 4. CDR1 and CDR2 (germline): DFQATT, SNEGSKA (reference sequence). CDR3 length equals 14 residues. Disease duration under 2 months; hyperthyroidism patients were aged 18 to 65. Uncontrolled infection, other autoimmune disease, pregnancy or lactation excluded patients. Study-wide findings and caveats: Blood samples included most of the expanded thyroid clonotypes exceeding 0.001.

TCR beta CDR3 regions were amplified from RNA. HTBI primers were the set used in a first-round RT-PCR of the TCR CDR3. TCRdb re-called the multiplex PCR reads with MiXCR, one entry per CDR3 protein. Altogether approximately 400,000 distinct CDR3 sequences are present, approximately 14% being singletons, with the ten largest covering approximately 10%. A word on this clonotype: What it binds is not known.

The V gene is TRBV20-1, the J gene TRBJ2-1; 14 bases fit TRBD2. The sequenced sample was blood. This TCR was recovered from a woman between 55 and 75 years old with Graves' hyperthyroidism. CDR3 residues: CSAGGLAGGNEQFF. CDR3 nucleotide sequence: TGCAGTGCTGGAGGACTAGCGGGGGGTAATGAGCAGTTCTTC.